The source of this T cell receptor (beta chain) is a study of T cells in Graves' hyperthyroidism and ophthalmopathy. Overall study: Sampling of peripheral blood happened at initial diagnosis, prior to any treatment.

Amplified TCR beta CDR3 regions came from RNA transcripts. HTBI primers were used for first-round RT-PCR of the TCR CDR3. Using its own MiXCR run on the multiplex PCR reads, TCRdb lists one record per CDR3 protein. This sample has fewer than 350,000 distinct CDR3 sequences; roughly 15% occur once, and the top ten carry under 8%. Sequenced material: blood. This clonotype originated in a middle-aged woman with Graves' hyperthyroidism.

The CDR3 DNA reads TGTGCCAGCAGCCCGGGGCGGGGTATGGACACTGAAGCTTTCTTT. This gives the protein CASSPGRGMDTEAFF. The chain couples TRBV7-3 to TRBJ1-1; D is possibly TRBD1 (5 bases). Germline V gives CDR1 SGHTA, CDR2 FQGTGA. This CDR3 comprises 15 residues. Trimming left V 5 bases short and J 3 bases short, with 16 bases between.